A single sample gave rise to the 23 T cell receptor beta chains below, sequenced in a study of control samples from healthy donors and cancer patients. Repertoires were generated with immunoSEQ multiplex PCR, while TCRdb's copy carries only in-frame clones and drops some. The table includes some 78,000 clones, approximately 88% detected once. Sequencing was carried out using blood. The receptors here all came from a woman aged 60-75 years in good health.

This rearrangement joins TRBV13 to TRBJ2-1; 8 bases match TRBD2. V trimming: 5 bases; J trimming: 8 bases; junction bases outside the gene matches: 14. Germline CDR1 reads PRHDT; CDR2 reads FYEKMQ (reference sequence). This CDR3 region has 16 residues. The CDR3 nucleotides read TGTGCCAGCAGCGAAGGGACTAGGCGTCTTGGCTATGAGCAGTTCTTC. Translating gives CASSEGTRRLGYEQFF.

The rearrangement links TRBV7-7 to TRBJ2-3; 14 nucleotides agree with TRBD2. There are 17 residues in the CDR3. Unmatched junction bases numbered 8, after V lost 5 bases and J lost 4 bases. Germline values: CDR1 SSHAT, CDR2 FNYEAQ (reference sequence). In DNA, the CDR3 is TGTGCCAGCAGCCCGGGACTAGCGGGAGTCTTTGCAGATACGCAGTATTTT. Its translation is CASSPGLAGVFADTQYF.

V and J are TRBV4-1 and TRBJ2-5, with 9 nucleotides matching TRBD2. CDR3 length: 18 amino acids. Germline V gene sequence: CDR1 MGHRA, CDR2 YSYEKL. V was pared by 4 bases and J by 4 bases, with 16 bases of the junction left unmatched. The CDR3 coding sequence is TGCGCCAGCAGCCCTGGCGGCGGGAGGGCCAGATGGAGAGAGACCCAGTACTTC. Translated, it gives CASSPGGGRARWRETQYF.

The rearrangement links TRBV11-3 to TRBJ2-5, with D maybe TRBD2 (6 bases). V gave up 5 bases and J gave up 5 bases, with 18 bases separating them. The V gene's germline CDR1 is SGHNT and CDR2 YENEEA. CDR3 length: 15 residues. The chain's CDR3 is CASSAGTSATETQYF. CDR3 DNA: TGTGCCAGCAGCGCGGGGACTTCGGCCACTGAGACCCAGTACTTC.

This chain connects TRBV28 to TRBJ2-1; 8 bases map to TRBD1. Germline trimming cut 5 bases from V and 4 bases from J; bases unmatched to any gene: 13. Germline assignment: CDR1 MDHEN and CDR2 SYDVKM. The CDR3 runs 17 residues. The CDR3: CASSPDQGAGKYNEQFF. As DNA, the CDR3 is TGTGCCAGCAGTCCAGACCAGGGGGCAGGCAAATACAATGAGCAGTTCTTC.

This clone was counted a single time. This chain links TRBV6-5 with TRBJ2-7; 7 bases align to TRBD2. Germline V lookup: CDR1 MNHEY, CDR2 SVGAGI. Trimming removed 5 bases from V and 0 bases from J; junction bases left unmatched: 7. The CDR3 is 15 residues long. The CDR3 here is CASSPRGEGSYEQYF. The CDR3 DNA reads as TGTGCCAGCAGTCCCCGAGGGGAGGGCTCCTACGAGCAGTACTTC.

J is TRBJ2-7 and V is TRBV4-2; 10 nucleotides match TRBD2. CDR3 length: 15 amino acids. Germline CDR1 and CDR2: LGHNA and YNFKEQ. The junction had 10 bases not matched to a gene; V was cut back by 5 bases and J by 6 bases. Here the CDR3 DNA reads TGTGCCAGCAGCTTTCTACTAGCGGGACTTTCCGAGCAGTACTTC. Translating it yields CASSFLLAGLSEQYF.

The rearrangement joins TRBV7-9 to TRBJ2-7, with D possibly being TRBD1 (6 bases). The CDR3 has 14 amino acids. Germline lookup yields CDR1 SEHNR and CDR2 FQNEAQ (reference sequence). V shed 2 bases and J shed 7 bases, with 15 bases lying between them. The CDR3 DNA sequence: TGTGCCAGCAGCTTACAGGGGCTCCCTCGAGAGCAGTACTTC. Translating it yields CASSLQGLPREQYF.

This sequence joins TRBV10-3 and TRBJ1-2; a weak D match, TRBD1 (5 bases). V dropped 5 bases and J dropped 4 bases, with 8 bases sitting between them. This CDR3 is 12 amino acids long. CDR1 and CDR2 from the germline V gene are ENHRY and SYGVKD. This CDR3 reads CAISPGFYGYTF. As DNA, the CDR3 is TGTGCCATCAGTCCAGGGTTCTATGGCTACACCTTC.

This chain connects TRBV18 to TRBJ1-1; the D gene is possibly TRBD1 (6 bases). The CDR3 is 13 residues long. The germline V gene has CDR1 KGHSH and CDR2 LQKENI. V was shortened by 6 bases and J by 1 base, with 9 bases between the two germline ends. CDR3 residues: CASSRGQNTEAFF. The CDR3 DNA reads as TGTGCCAGCTCTCGGGGACAGAACACTGAAGCTTTCTTT.

This clone came up once. The rearrangement uses TRBV27 and TRBJ1-2; TRBD1 is a possible D gene (5 bases). This CDR3 has 12 amino acids. The V gene lost 4 bases and the J gene lost 9 bases, with 12 bases spanning the gap. Per the germline V gene, CDR1 is MNHEY and CDR2 is SMNVEV (reference sequence). Written as DNA, the CDR3 is TGTGCCAGCAGTTCCCCCCGGGGGAGCTACACCTTC. Protein: CASSSPRGSYTF.

The chain joins TRBV3-1 (or the pseudogene TRBV3-2) to TRBJ2-5; the D gene is possibly TRBD1 (5 bases). This CDR3 has 18 amino acids. Germline CDR1 is LGHDT and CDR2 is YNNKEL (reference sequence). V was shortened by 4 bases and J by 1 base, with 22 bases between the two germline ends. CDR3 amino acids: CASSPSLGAQGGQETQYF. For the CDR3, the DNA is TGTGCCAGCAGCCCCTCCCTTGGGGCGCAAGGTGGCCAAGAGACCCAGTACTTC.

This clone was observed a handful of times. The gene calls are TRBV7-8 and TRBJ2-1, with TRBD1 matching over 10 bases. Per germline, CDR1 SGHVS and CDR2 FQNEAQ. CDR3 length equals 15 residues. With V trimmed by 1 base and J by 7 bases, 4 bases remained unmatched. CDR3 coding DNA: TGTGCCAGCAGCTTAGTGGACAGGGGGAAGAATGAGCAGTTCTTC. Amino acids: CASSLVDRGKNEQFF.

V and J are TRBV18 and TRBJ2-1; weak D call: TRBD2 (5 bases). Trimming removed 6 bases at V and 0 bases at J, with 9 bases between. The germline CDR1 and CDR2 sequences are KGHSH and LQKENI. This CDR3 comprises 14 residues. For the CDR3, the DNA is TGTGCCAGCTCTTCGGGGTACTCCTACAATGAGCAGTTCTTC. Its protein is CASSSGYSYNEQFF.

The gene calls are TRBV7-2 and TRBJ1-1; TRBD1 matches at 7 bases. The CDR3 has 14 residues. Germline V gene data show CDR1 as SGHTA and CDR2 as FQGNSA. J was trimmed by 1 base and V by 5 bases; bases with no gene match: 4. Written as DNA, the CDR3 is TGTGCCAGCAGCGCCCGACAGGGGAACACTGAAGCTTTCTTT. Protein sequence: CASSARQGNTEAFF.

This clone came up once. This sample includes further DNA sequences coding for the same CDR3. The rearrangement joins TRBV7-9 to TRBJ1-2; D is unresolved. The CDR3 loop spans 16 amino acids. Germline V gene lookup returns CDR1 SEHNR and CDR2 FQNEAQ (reference sequence). With 3 bases removed from V and 6 bases from J, the gap between germline ends came to 20 bases. Here the CDR3 reads CASSFLGHEWRNGYTF. As DNA, the CDR3 is TGTGCCAGCAGCTTTTTAGGTCACGAATGGAGAAATGGCTACACCTTC.

The chain has TRBV4-1 and TRBJ2-1; TRBD2 is a possible D gene (5 bases). The CDR3 length is 13 residues. Germline CDR1 MGHRA, CDR2 YSYEKL. With 1 base removed from V and 9 bases from J, the gap between germline ends came to 10 bases. CDR3 residues: CASSQVRAGEQFF. The CDR3 DNA sequence: TGCGCCAGCAGCCAAGTGAGGGCGGGTGAGCAGTTCTTC.

The gene calls are TRBV3-1 (or the pseudogene TRBV3-2) and TRBJ2-3, with a weak D call TRBD1 (6 bases). Germline assignment: CDR1 LGHDT and CDR2 YNNKEL (reference sequence). Trimming removed 6 bases from V and 4 bases from J, with 11 bases in between. This CDR3 contains 13 residues. In DNA, the CDR3 is TGTGCCAGCAGAAAGACAGGTTCAGATACGCAGTATTTT. The encoded protein is CASRKTGSDTQYF.

The chain recombines TRBV5-1 with TRBJ1-1; the D gene is possibly TRBD1 (5 bases). CDR1 is SGHRS and CDR2 is YFSETQ in the germline V gene. The CDR3 length is 14 residues. Trimming removed 2 bases from V and 2 bases from J, with 10 bases in between. The CDR3 DNA is TGCGCCAGCAGCTTACTCGGGACTAACACTGAAGCTTTCTTT. This translates into CASSLLGTNTEAFF.

The chain combines TRBV4-1 with TRBJ2-2; D perhaps matches TRBD1 (6 bases). This CDR3 has 15 residues. Trimming pared 1 base from V and 5 bases from J, leaving 11 bases between. Germline loops: CDR1 MGHRA, CDR2 YSYEKL. CDR3 nucleotides: TGCGCCAGCAGCCAAGTTACAGGGAGAACCGGGGAGCTGTTTTTT. It yields the protein CASSQVTGRTGELFF.

In its sample, this clone was seen once. The V and J genes are TRBV6-2 or TRBV6-3 and TRBJ2-7; 13 positions agree with TRBD2. This CDR3 is 19 amino acids long. Germline V lookup: CDR1 MNHEY, CDR2 SVGEGT. V dropped 0 bases and J dropped 0; count of bases not matched to a gene: 8. The CDR3 here is CASSYSRGTSGTYSYEQYF. CDR3 bases: TGTGCCAGCAGTTACTCGAGAGGGACTAGCGGGACCTACTCCTACGAGCAGTACTTC.

The rearrangement links TRBV30 to TRBJ1-1; D unresolved. CDR3 length: 13 amino acids. Trimming removed 0 bases from V and 7 bases from J, with 12 bases in between. CDR1 and CDR2 (germline): GTSNPN, SVGIG (reference sequence). The CDR3 here is CAWSVGTLVEAFF. CDR3 in DNA: TGTGCCTGGAGTGTGGGTACATTAGTTGAAGCTTTCTTT.

The rearrangement uses TRBV23-1 and TRBJ1-1, with a weak D call TRBD1 (5 bases). TRBV23-1 is classed as an ORF, of uncertain function. The V and J ends lost 4 bases and 4 bases respectively, with 10 bases between them. The CDR3 runs to 13 residues. CDR3 residues: CASSRQGFTEAFF. The CDR3 nucleotides are TGCGCCAGCAGTCGGCAGGGTTTCACTGAAGCTTTCTTT.